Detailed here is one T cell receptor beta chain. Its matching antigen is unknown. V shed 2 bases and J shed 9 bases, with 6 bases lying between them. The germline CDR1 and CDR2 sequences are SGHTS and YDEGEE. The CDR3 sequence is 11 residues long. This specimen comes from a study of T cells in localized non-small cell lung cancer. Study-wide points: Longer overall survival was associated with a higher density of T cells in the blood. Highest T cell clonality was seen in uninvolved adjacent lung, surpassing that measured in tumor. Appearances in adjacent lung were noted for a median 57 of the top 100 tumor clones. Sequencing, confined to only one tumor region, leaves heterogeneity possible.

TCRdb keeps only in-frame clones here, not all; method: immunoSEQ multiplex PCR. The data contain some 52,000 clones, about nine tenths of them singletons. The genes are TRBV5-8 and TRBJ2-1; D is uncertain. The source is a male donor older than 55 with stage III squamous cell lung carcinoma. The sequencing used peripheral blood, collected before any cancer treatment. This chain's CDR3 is CASSFKSEQFF. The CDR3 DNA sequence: TGTGCCAGCAGCTTCAAGAGTGAGCAGTTCTTC.